This T cell receptor (beta chain) comes out of a study of T cells after yellow fever vaccination. Study information: Libraries from low-cell-number fractions were prepared with the SMART-Seq v4 Ultra Low Input RNA kit.

In making TCR cDNA, 5'RACE template switching added a universal primer site and UMIs to it. Via MiXCR, TCRdb re-called the 5' RACE reads, giving one row per CDR3 protein. The sample consists of about 330,000 distinct CDR3 sequences, 6.8% of them appearing once. With respect to this clonotype: What it recognizes is unknown.

The CDR3 runs 15 residues. Whole-study results and caveats: Though it reached lower strength, the secondary response hit its peak faster, day 5 versus 15. Repertoires obtained by FACS sorting could include abundant clonotypes that entered as contaminants from the bulk population.

The chain links TRBV21-1 to TRBJ2-7; TRBD2 was called by the table and not checked on the DNA. TRBV21-1 is a documented pseudogene. This receptor was taken from a man aged 18 to 30 who received the YFV17D yellow fever vaccine. This specimen was PBMCs, taken about 41 days after the first yellow fever vaccination. The CDR3 coding sequence is TGTGCCAGCAGCCCCTCCCCCTCCTTTTGCACCGAGCAGTACTTC. Amino acid sequence: CASSPSPSFCTEQYF.